This TCR beta chain came from a study of OX40 agonist ivuxolimab in advanced cancers. Study-level information: Patients got intravenous ivuxolimab at 0.01 to 10 mg/kg every 2 weeks. Therapy given before enrollment (anti-PD-1, anti-PD-L1 or anti-CTLA-4) was allowed, and 40% had some.

Sequencing was performed with immunoSEQ multiplex PCR; in TCRdb, only in-frame clones are kept and a portion is missing. This table holds roughly 45,000 clones, roughly 91% found once. Findings of the study overall: The average count of expanded clones was higher among CD8+ T cells than among CD4+. Researchers did not establish what antigens the expanded peripheral T cells target.

Note on this clone: The antigen is unknown.

This CDR3 is built from 15 residues. V was pared by 0 bases and J by 7 bases, with 10 bases between. Germline CDR1 reads MNHEY; CDR2 reads SMNVEV (reference sequence). This clonotype was sampled from an adult with an advanced solid tumor such as melanoma, head and neck, liver or kidney cancer. The specimen comprised CD4+ or CD8+ T cells sorted from blood, sampled in a trial of the OX40 agonist ivuxolimab. This chain connects TRBV27 to TRBJ1-6; D is perhaps TRBD1 (6 bases). This chain's CDR3 is CASSLSPGENSPLHF. The CDR3 nucleotides are TGTGCCAGCAGTTTATCCCCAGGGGAAAATTCACCCCTCCACTTT.